This record looks at one TCR beta chain sequence and its context. The sample originates from a study of blood T cell repertoires in COVID-19. Study-level information: Material from acute and convalescent COVID-19 was sourced from the United States, Italy and Spain. Sources were T cells, B-cell-depleted T cells, or PBMCs; the material itself was cDNA or gDNA.

CDR1 and CDR2 from the germline V gene are PRHDT and FYEKMQ (reference sequence). The CDR3 is 15 residues long. Losses at the gene ends were 0 bases for V and 2 bases for J; bases not matched to a gene: 4. Original methodology: Reference gene primer amplification gave nucleated cell count estimates. Sequenced by immunoSEQ multiplex PCR; TCRdb stores in-frame clones only, minus some. Clone size and the V and J calls come from that table; the DNA yielded D and trimming. Counted here are 150,000 or so clones, 80% to 85% occurring once; the ten biggest clones make up around 4%. This chain links TRBV13 with TRBJ2-7; 7 bases align to TRBD2. The sample was peripheral blood. This receptor was obtained from a woman aged 55-75 years with acute or convalescent COVID-19. The chain's CDR3 is CASSLGTSFPYEQYF. Written as DNA, the CDR3 is TGTGCCAGCAGCTTAGGGACTAGCTTTCCCTACGAGCAGTACTTC.